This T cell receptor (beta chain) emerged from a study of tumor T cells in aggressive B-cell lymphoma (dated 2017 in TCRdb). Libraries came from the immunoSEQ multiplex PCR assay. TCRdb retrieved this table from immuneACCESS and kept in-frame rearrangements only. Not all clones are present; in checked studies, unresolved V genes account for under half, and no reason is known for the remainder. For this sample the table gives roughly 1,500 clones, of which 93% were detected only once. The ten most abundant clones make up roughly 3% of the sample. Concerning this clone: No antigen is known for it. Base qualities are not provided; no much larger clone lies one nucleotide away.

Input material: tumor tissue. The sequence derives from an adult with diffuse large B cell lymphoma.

The nucleotide sequence is TGCGCCAGCAGGCCAGGTGCTGGTCTGAACACTGAAGCTTTCTTT. It codes for CASRPGAGLNTEAFF. The rearranged chain carries TRBV5-1 and TRBJ1-1, with no reliable assignment of the D segment. Taken from the germline V gene, the CDR1 and CDR2 loops are SGHRS and YFSETQ. V and J lose 5 bases and 0 bases, and a span of 14 bases separates them. Its CDR3 holds 15 amino acids, cysteine through phenylalanine. This entry keeps only the CDR3 DNA: 45 bases, framed from base 1.